The rows below give T cell receptor beta chains drawn from one sample of a study of blood T cell repertoires in COVID-19. Generated by immunoSEQ multiplex PCR, the TCRdb table keeps only in-frame clones and is missing some. The data show 65,000 to 85,000 clones, roughly 88% seen once. The specimen sequenced was peripheral blood. The source of these receptors is a human donor in a cohort sampled during active COVID-19. Both conserved end residues are part of each CDR3. A D gene is named only where the DNA matches it firmly. Rows give clone size only sometimes, using once, few, many, or a class for an expanded clone.

V gene	J gene	D gene	clone size	CDR3 DNA	CDR3 protein
TRBV7-9	TRBJ1-5	.	few	TGTGCCAGCAGCTTAGAAGGGACTAATCAGCCCCAGCATTTT	CASSLEGTNQPQHF
TRBV2	TRBJ2-7	.	.	TGTGCCAGCAGTTCCCAGGGGAGGGTGTCCTACGAGCAGTACTTC	CASSSQGRVSYEQYF
TRBV15	TRBJ1-3	.	.	TGTGCCACCAGCAGAGTGGGGAGGGGTAGGGAAAACACCATATATTTT	CATSRVGRGRENTIYF
TRBV10-2	TRBJ2-5	.	.	TGCGCCACCTACAGTGCGCCAAAAGAGACCCAGTACTTC	CATYSAPKETQYF
TRBV28	TRBJ2-5	.	.	TGTGCCAGCAGTTTGAGTCTAGAGTACAAAGAGACCCAGTACTTC	CASSLSLEYKETQYF
TRBV25-1	TRBJ2-1	.	.	TGTGCCAGCACCCGATCGGAGTACAATGAGCAGTTCTTC	CASTRSEYNEQFF
TRBV6-2/TRBV6-3	TRBJ2-2	TRBD2	.	TGTGCCAGCAGTTCGACCCGTGGGACTAGCTTCACCGGGGAGCTGTTTTTT	CASSSTRGTSFTGELFF
TRBV7-2	TRBJ1-4	TRBD1	.	TGTGCCAGCAGCTTAACCGGGACAGATGAAAAACTGTTTTTT	CASSLTGTDEKLFF
TRBV4-3	TRBJ2-3	TRBD2	.	TGCGCCAGCAGCTATAGCGGGAGGGCCAATACGCAGTATTTT	CASSYSGRANTQYF
TRBV30	TRBJ2-7	TRBD1	few	TGTGCCTGGGAACGGGACAGGGCCTACGAGCAGTACTTC	CAWERDRAYEQYF
TRBV5-4	TRBJ2-2	.	.	TGTGCCAGCAGCTTGGCTCAGTTCAACACCGGGGAGCTGTTTTTT	CASSLAQFNTGELFF
TRBV7-7	TRBJ2-1	.	.	TGTGCCAGCAGCTTAGTAGCGGGACAGAACGGGTACAATGAGCAGTTCTTC	CASSLVAGQNGYNEQFF
TRBV24-1	TRBJ2-1	TRBD2	.	TGTGCCACCGGGACGGGGGGCTCCTACAATGAGCAGTTCTTC	CATGTGGSYNEQFF
TRBV28	TRBJ2-6	.	.	TGTGCCAGCAGGGCAGGGTACGGGGCCAACGTCCTGACTTTC	CASRAGYGANVLTF
TRBV7-9	TRBJ2-7	.	.	TGTGCCAGCTGCACCTCGGGAGAATCCTACGAGCAGTACTTC	CASCTSGESYEQYF
TRBV6-2/TRBV6-3	TRBJ2-1	TRBD2	once	TGTGCCAGCAGTTACCGGGGCGGGAGGGCAAACAATGAGCAGTTCTTC	CASSYRGGRANNEQFF
TRBV21-1	TRBJ2-5	.	.	TGTGCCAGCAGGAGGGAGACAAGGGCCTTCTTAATTCCCAGGGAGACCCAGTACTTC	CASRRETRAFLIPRETQYF
TRBV7-9	TRBJ2-5	TRBD2	.	TGTGCCAGCAGCTTACCGGGACTAGCGGGATTGGCCCAGTACTTC	CASSLPGLAGLAQYF
TRBV30	TRBJ2-5	.	.	TGTGCCTGGAGTGTACGGGGGTCCCAGTACTTC	CAWSVRGSQYF
TRBV3-1/TRBV3-2	TRBJ2-7	.	.	TGTGCCAGCAGCCAAGTCAACACCTACGAGCAGTACTTC	CASSQVNTYEQYF
TRBV5-1	TRBJ2-7	TRBD2	.	TGCGCCAGCAGCTTGGCCCCTACGACTAGCGGGGGACTCTACGAGCAGTACTTC	CASSLAPTTSGGLYEQYF
TRBV7-2	TRBJ1-2	TRBD1	few	TGTGCCAGCAGCTTAGGGACAGGCGCCGGCTACACCTTC	CASSLGTGAGYTF
TRBV6-5	TRBJ2-3	.	.	TGTGCCAGCAGTTACAGGTCAGGGGCGAGCACAGATACGCAGTATTTT	CASSYRSGASTDTQYF
TRBV9	TRBJ2-7	TRBD2	.	TGTGCCAGCAGCGTAGCACTAGCGGACCTCTACGAGCAGTACTTC	CASSVALADLYEQYF